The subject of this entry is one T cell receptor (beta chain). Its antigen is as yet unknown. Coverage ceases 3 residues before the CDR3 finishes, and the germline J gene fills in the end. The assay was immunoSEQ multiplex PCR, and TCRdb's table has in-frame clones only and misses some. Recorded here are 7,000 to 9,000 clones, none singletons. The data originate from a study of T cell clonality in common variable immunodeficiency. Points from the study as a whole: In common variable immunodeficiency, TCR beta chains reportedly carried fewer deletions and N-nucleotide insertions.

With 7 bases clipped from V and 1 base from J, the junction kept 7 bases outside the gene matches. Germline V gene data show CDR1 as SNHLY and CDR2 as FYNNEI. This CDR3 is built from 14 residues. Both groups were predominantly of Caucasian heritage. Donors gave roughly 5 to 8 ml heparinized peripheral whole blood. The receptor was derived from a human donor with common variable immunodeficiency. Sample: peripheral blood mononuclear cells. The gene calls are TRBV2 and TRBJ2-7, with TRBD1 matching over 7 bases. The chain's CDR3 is CASKGTANSYEQYF. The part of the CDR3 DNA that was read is TGTGCCAGCAAAGGGACAGCTAATTCCTACGAG.